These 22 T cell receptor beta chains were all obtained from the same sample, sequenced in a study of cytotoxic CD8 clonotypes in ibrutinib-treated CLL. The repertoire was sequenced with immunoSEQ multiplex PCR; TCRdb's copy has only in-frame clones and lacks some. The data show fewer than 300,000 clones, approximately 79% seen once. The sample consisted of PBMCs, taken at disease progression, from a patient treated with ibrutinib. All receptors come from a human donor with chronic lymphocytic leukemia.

The CDR3 coding sequence is TGTGCCAGCTCACCCCGGCAGGACACTGAAGCTTTCTTT. Its protein is CASSPRQDTEAFF. The rearrangement uses TRBV18 and TRBJ1-1, with D unresolved. V was shortened by 3 bases and J by 3 bases, with 8 bases between the two germline ends. The CDR3 totals 13 residues. Germline V CDR1 and CDR2: KGHSH, LQKENI.

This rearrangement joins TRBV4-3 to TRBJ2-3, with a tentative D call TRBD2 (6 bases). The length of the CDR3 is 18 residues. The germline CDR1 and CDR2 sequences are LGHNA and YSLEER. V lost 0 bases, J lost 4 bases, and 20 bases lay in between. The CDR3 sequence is CASSQELAREWYADTQYF. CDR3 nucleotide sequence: TGCGCCAGCAGCCAAGAGTTGGCCCGGGAGTGGTACGCAGATACGCAGTATTTT.

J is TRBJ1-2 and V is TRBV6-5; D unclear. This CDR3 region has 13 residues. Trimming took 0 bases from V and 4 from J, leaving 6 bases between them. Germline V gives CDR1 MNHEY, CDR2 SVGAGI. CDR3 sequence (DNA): TGTGCCAGCAGTTACTCCTTGGGCTATGGCTACACCTTC. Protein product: CASSYSLGYGYTF.

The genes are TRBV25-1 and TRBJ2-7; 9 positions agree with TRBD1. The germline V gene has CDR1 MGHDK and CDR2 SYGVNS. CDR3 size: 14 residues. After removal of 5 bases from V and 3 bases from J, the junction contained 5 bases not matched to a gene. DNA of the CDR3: TGTGCCAGCAGTAGAGGGACAGGGTTCTACGAGCAGTACTTC. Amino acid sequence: CASSRGTGFYEQYF.

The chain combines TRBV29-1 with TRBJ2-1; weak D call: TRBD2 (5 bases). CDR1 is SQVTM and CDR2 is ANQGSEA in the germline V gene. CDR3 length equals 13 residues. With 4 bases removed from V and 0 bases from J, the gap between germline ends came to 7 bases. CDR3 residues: CSVVRDSYNEQFF. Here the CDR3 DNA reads TGCAGCGTTGTCCGGGACTCCTACAATGAGCAGTTCTTC.

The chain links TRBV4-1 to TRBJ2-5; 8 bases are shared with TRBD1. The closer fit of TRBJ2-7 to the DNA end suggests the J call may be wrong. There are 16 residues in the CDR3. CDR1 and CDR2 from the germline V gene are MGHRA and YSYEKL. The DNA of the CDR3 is TGCGCCAGCAGCCAAGAAGGGACAGGCCGAAAGTACGAGCAGTACTTC. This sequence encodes CASSQEGTGRKYEQYF.

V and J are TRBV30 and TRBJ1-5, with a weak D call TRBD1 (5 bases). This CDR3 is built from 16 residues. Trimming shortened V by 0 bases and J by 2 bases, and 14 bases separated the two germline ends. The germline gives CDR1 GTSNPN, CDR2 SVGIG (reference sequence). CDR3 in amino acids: CAWSVRQGIGNQPQHF. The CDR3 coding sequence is TGTGCCTGGAGTGTACGTCAGGGTATCGGCAATCAGCCCCAGCATTTT.

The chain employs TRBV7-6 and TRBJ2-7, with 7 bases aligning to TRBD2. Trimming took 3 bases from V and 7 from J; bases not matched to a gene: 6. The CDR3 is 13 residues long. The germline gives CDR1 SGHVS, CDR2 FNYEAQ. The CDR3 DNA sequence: TGTGCCAGCAGCTTCGAAGCGGGATGGGAGCAGTACTTC. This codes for CASSFEAGWEQYF.

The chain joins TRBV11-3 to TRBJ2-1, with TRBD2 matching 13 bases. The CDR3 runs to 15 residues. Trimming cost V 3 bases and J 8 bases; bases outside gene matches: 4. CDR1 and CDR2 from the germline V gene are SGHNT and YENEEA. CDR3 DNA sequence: TGTGCCAGCAGCTTCGGACTAGCGGGAGTGGATGAGCAGTTCTTC. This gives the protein CASSFGLAGVDEQFF. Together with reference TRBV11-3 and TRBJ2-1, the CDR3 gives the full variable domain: EAGVVQSPRYKIIEKKQPVAFWCNPISGHNTLYWYLQNLGQGPELLIRYENEEAVDDSQLPKDRFSAERLKGVDSTLKIQPAELGDSAVYLCASSFGLAGVDEQFFGPGTRLTVL.

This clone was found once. The DNA for the CDR3 is TGTGCCAGCAGTGAAGGGTCGAACACCGGGGAGCTGTTTTTT. Encoded protein: CASSEGSNTGELFF. The rearrangement uses TRBV6-1 and TRBJ2-2; the D is unclear. The ends were cut back, 1 base at V and 0 bases at J, with 3 bases in the middle. Germline loops: CDR1 MNHNS, CDR2 SASEGT. This CDR3 is built from 14 residues.

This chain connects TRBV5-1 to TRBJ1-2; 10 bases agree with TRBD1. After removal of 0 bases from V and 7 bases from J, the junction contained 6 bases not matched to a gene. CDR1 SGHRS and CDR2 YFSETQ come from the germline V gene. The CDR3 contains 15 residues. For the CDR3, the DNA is TGCGCCAGCAGCTTGGCCGGGACAGGGGTCTTTGGCTACACCTTC. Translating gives CASSLAGTGVFGYTF.

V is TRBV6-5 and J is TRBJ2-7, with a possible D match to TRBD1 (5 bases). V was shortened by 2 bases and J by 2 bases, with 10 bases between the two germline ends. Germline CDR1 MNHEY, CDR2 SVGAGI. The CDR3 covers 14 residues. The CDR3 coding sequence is TGTGCCAGCAGTTACCCAGGGCGACCCTACGAGCAGTACTTC. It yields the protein CASSYPGRPYEQYF.

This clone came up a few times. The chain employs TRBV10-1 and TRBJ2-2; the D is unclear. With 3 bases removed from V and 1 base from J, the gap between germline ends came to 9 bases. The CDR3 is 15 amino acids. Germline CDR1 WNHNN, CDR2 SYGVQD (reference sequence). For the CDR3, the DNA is TGCGCCAGCAGTGAATACGACGGGAACACCGGGGAGCTGTTTTTT. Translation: CASSEYDGNTGELFF.

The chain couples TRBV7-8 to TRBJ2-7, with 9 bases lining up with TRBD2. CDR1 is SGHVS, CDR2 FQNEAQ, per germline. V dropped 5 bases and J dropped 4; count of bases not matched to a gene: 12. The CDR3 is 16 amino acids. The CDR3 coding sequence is TGTGCCAGCAGCGCGTGGGGGGCTAGCGGGGTTTACGAGCAGTACTTC. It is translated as CASSAWGASGVYEQYF.

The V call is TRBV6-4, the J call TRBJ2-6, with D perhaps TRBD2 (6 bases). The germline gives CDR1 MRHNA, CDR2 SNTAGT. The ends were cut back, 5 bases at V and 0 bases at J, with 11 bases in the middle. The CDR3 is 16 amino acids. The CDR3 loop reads CASSLTSSSGANVLTF. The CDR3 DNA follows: TGTGCCAGCAGTTTAACTAGCAGCTCTGGGGCCAACGTCCTGACTTTC.

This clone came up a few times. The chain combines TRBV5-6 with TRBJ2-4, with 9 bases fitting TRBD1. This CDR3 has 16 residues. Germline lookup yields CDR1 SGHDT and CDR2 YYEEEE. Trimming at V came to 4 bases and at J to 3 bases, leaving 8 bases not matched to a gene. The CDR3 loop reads CASSLGQGKGKNIQYF. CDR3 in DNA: TGTGCCAGCAGCCTGGGACAGGGCAAAGGCAAAAACATTCAGTACTTC.

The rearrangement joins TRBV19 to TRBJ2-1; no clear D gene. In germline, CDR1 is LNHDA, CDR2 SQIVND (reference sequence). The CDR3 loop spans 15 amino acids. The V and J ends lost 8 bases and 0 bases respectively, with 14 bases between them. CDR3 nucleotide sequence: TGTGCCAGTGCTACCACGGTAGTCTCCTACAATGAGCAGTTCTTC. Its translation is CASATTVVSYNEQFF.

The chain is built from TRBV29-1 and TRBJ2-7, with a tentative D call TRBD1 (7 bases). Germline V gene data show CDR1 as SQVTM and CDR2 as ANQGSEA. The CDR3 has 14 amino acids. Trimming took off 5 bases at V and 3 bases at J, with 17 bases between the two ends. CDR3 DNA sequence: TGCAGCGTTCAGGGGGGTTATGGGGTCTACGAGCAGTACTTC. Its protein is CSVQGGYGVYEQYF.

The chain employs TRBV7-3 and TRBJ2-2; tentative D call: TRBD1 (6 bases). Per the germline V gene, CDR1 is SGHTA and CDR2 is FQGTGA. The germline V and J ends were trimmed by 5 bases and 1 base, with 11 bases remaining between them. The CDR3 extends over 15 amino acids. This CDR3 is CASSEPGQNTGELFF. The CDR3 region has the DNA TGTGCCAGCAGCGAGCCGGGACAGAACACCGGGGAGCTGTTTTTT.

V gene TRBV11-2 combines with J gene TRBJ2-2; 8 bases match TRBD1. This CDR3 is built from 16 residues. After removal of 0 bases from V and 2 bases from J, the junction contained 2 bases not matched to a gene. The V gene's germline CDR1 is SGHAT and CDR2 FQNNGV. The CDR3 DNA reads TGTGCCAGCAGCTTAGAGACAGGGGTAAACACCGGGGAGCTGTTTTTT. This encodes CASSLETGVNTGELFF. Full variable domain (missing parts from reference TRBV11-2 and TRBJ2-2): EAGVAQSPRYKIIEKRQSVAFWCNPISGHATLYWYQQILGQGPKLLIQFQNNGVVDDSQLPKDRFSAERLKGVDSTLKIQPAKLEDSAVYLCASSLETGVNTGELFFGEGSRLTVL.

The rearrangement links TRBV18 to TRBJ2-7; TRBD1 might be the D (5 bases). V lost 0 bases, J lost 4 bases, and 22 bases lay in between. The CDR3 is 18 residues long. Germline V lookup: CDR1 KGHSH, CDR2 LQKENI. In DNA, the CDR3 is TGTGCCAGCTCACCACCCCTGAGCCAGGGTAGTTTTTATTACGAGCAGTACTTC. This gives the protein CASSPPLSQGSFYYEQYF. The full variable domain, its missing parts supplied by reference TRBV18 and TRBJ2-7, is NAGVMQNPRHLVRRRGQEARLRCSPMKGHSHVYWYRQLPEEGLKFMVYLQKENIIDESGMPKERFSAEFPKEGPSILRIQQVVRGDSAAYFCASSPPLSQGSFYYEQYFGPGTRLTVT.

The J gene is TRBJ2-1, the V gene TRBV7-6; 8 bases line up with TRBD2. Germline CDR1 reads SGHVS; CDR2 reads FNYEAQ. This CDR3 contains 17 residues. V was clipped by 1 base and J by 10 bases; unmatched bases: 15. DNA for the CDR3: TGTGCCAGCAGCTTAGTGGTAACTAGCGGAGGCCTTGGGGAGCAGTTCTTC. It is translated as CASSLVVTSGGLGEQFF.